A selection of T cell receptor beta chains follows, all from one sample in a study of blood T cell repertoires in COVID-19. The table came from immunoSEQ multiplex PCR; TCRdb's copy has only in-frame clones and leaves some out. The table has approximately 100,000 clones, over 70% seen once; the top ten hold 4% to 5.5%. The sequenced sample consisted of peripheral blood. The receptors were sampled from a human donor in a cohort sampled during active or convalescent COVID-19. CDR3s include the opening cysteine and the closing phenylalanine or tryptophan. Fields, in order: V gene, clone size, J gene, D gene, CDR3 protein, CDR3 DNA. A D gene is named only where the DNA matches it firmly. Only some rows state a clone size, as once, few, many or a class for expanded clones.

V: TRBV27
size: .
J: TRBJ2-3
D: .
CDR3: CASSLMRVADTQYF
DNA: TGTGCCAGCAGTTTGATGAGGGTCGCAGATACGCAGTATTTT

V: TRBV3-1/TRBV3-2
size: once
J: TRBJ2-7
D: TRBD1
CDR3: CASSPGTGTFYEQYF
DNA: TGTGCCAGCAGCCCCGGGACAGGGACCTTCTACGAGCAGTACTTC

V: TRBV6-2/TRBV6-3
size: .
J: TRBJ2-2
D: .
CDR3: CASSHYRVMTGELFF
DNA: TGTGCCAGCAGTCACTACAGGGTAATGACCGGGGAGCTGTTTTTT

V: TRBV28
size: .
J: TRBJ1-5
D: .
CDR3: CASSSGGQPQHF
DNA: TGTGCCAGCAGTAGTGGAGGACAGCCCCAGCATTTT

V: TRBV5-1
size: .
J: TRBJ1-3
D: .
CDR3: CASSLLPSSGNTIYF
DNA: TGCGCCAGCAGCTTGTTGCCGAGCTCTGGAAACACCATATATTTT

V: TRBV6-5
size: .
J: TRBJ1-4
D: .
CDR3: CASRWAGGSEKLFF
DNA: TGTGCCAGCAGGTGGGCGGGGGGGAGTGAAAAACTGTTTTTT

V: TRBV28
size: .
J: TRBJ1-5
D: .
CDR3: CASSLYRNSNQPQHF
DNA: TGTGCCAGCAGTTTATACAGAAATAGCAATCAGCCCCAGCATTTT

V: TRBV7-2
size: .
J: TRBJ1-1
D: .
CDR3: CASSFERGIEAFF
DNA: TGTGCCAGCAGCTTTGAAAGGGGGATTGAAGCTTTCTTT

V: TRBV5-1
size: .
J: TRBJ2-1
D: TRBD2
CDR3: CASSLIPGRRTSGIYNEQFF
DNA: TGCGCCAGCAGCTTGATCCCAGGGCGTCGGACTAGCGGGATATACAATGAGCAGTTCTTC

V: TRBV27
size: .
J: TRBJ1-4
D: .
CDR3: CASSLRGTTNEKLFF
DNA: TGTGCCAGCAGTTTGAGGGGGACAACTAATGAAAAACTGTTTTTT

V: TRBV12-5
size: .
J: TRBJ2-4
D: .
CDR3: CASGSPITGKLAKNIQYF
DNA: TGTGCTAGTGGTTCTCCCATTACAGGGAAGCTAGCCAAAAACATTCAGTACTTC

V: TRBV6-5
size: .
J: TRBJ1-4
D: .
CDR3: CASKFGPTTEKLFF
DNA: TGTGCCAGCAAATTCGGTCCAACTACTGAAAAACTGTTTTTT

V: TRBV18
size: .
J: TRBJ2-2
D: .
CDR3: CASSPGASPTGELFF
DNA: TGTGCCAGCTCACCAGGGGCCTCTCCTACCGGGGAGCTGTTTTTT

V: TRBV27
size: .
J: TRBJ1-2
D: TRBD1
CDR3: CASSPRQGYYGYTF
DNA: TGTGCCAGCAGTCCGAGACAGGGTTACTATGGCTACACCTTC

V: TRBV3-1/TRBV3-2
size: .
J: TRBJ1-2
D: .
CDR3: CASSQSGGYTF
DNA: TGTGCCAGCAGCCAGTCCGGTGGCTACACCTTC

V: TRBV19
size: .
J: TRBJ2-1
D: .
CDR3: CASMGGGQRLYNEQFF
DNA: TGTGCCAGTATGGGCGGGGGCCAACGATTGTACAATGAGCAGTTCTTC

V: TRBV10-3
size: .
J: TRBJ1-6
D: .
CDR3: CAISAVRSPLHF
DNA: TGTGCCATCAGTGCGGTCCGTTCACCCCTCCACTTT

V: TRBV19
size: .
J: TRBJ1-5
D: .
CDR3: CASRSGNSNQPQHF
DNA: TGTGCCAGTAGATCGGGAAATAGCAATCAGCCCCAGCATTTT

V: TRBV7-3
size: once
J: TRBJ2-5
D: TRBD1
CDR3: CASSTGTGGAQTQYF
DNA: TGTGCCAGCAGCACAGGGACAGGGGGGGCGCAGACCCAGTACTTC

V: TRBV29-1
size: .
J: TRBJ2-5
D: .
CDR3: CSVAGGGETQYF
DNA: TGCAGCGTTGCTGGGGGCGGGGAGACCCAGTACTTC

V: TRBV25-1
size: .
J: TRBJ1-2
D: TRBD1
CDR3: CASSELGQGGGYTF
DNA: TGTGCCAGCAGTGAATTGGGCCAGGGGGGTGGCTACACCTTC

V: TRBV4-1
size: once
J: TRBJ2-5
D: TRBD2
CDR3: CASSQDSLAGGKGETQYF
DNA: TGCGCCAGCAGCCAAGATTCGCTAGCGGGGGGCAAGGGAGAGACCCAGTACTTC

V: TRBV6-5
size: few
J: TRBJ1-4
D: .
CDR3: CASSPQELKAEKLFF
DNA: TGTGCCAGCAGTCCACAGGAGTTGAAAGCTGAAAAACTGTTTTTT

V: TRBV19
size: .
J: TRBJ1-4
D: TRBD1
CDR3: CASSSDRGDEKLFF
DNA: TGTGCCAGTAGTAGCGACAGGGGCGACGAAAAACTGTTTTTT

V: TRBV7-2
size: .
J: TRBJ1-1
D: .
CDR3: CASSFHPEMNTEAFF
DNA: TGTGCCAGCAGTTTTCATCCCGAGATGAACACTGAAGCTTTCTTT

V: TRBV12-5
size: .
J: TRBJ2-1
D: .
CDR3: CASGAPGGSANEQFF
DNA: TGTGCTAGTGGTGCCCCGGGGGGCAGCGCCAATGAGCAGTTCTTC

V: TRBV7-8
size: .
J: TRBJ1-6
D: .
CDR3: CASSRGELGSPLHF
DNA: TGTGCCAGCAGCCGGGGAGAGCTCGGGTCACCCCTCCACTTT